This TCR beta chain was observed in a study of blood T cell repertoires in COVID-19. Profiled with immunoSEQ multiplex PCR; TCRdb holds only in-frame clones, not every one. Altogether about 170,000 clones are present, roughly 86% being singletons, with the ten largest covering around 3.3%. CDR1 is MDHEN, CDR2 SYDVKM, per germline. The ends lost 7 bases at V and 2 bases at J; junction bases unmatched: 8. The CDR3 extends over 15 amino acids. This chain connects TRBV28 to TRBJ2-4; TRBD1 matches 7 bases. The sample taken for sequencing was peripheral blood. The source of this sequence is a man in his sixties or seventies with acute or convalescent COVID-19. The CDR3 loop reads CASNPGQRSKNIQYF. The CDR3 DNA sequence: TGTGCCAGCAATCCGGGACAGCGATCCAAAAACATTCAGTACTTC.